Listed here are 20 T cell receptor beta chains from one sample, sequenced in a study of spatial heterogeneity in lung cancer. MiXCR, applied by TCRdb to the 5' RACE reads, yields one record per CDR3 protein. The sample holds under 20,000 distinct CDR3 sequences, about a fifth seen once. Time point reported: sample taken at primary tumor resection. No cell sorting; template was whole RNA from tumor, lung tissue or PBMC. Sample: PBMCs, taken at surgery. The source of these receptors is a male donor with early-stage non-small cell lung cancer.

The sample holds many counts of this clonotype. The rearrangement uses TRBV27 and TRBJ1-5; weak D call: TRBD1 (6 bases). CDR1 is MNHEY and CDR2 is SMNVEV in the germline V gene (reference sequence). The CDR3 sequence is 16 residues long. The germline V and J ends were trimmed by 2 bases and 4 bases, with 15 bases remaining between them. Written as DNA, the CDR3 is TGTGCCAGCAGTTTACGGGGTAGACAGGCTAATCAGCCCCAGCATTTT. Amino acids: CASSLRGRQANQPQHF.

This clonotype was seen many times. Here the CDR3 reads CASSPGAIKFF. The CDR3 nucleotides read TGTGCCAGCTCACCAGGAGCCATAAAGTTCTTC. The rearrangement links TRBV18 to TRBJ2-1, with unresolved D. This CDR3 region has 11 residues. Between the trimmed V and J ends, which lost 2 bases and 14 bases, there was a span of 10 bases. CDR1 and CDR2 from the germline V gene are KGHSH and LQKENI.

This clonotype was seen only a few times. J is TRBJ1-4 and V is TRBV25-1, with a possible D match to TRBD1 (6 bases). Germline assignment: CDR1 MGHDK and CDR2 SYGVNS. This CDR3 is 12 amino acids long. Trimming removed 4 bases from V and 6 bases from J, with 6 bases in between. The CDR3 loop is CASSGTDEKLFF. CDR3 nucleotides: TGTGCCAGCAGTGGGACAGATGAAAAACTGTTTTTT.

The rearrangement uses TRBV2 and TRBJ2-1; D is unclear. This CDR3 spans 12 amino acids. Trimming took 3 bases from V and 5 from J, leaving 5 bases between them. The germline gives CDR1 SNHLY, CDR2 FYNNEI. The chain's CDR3 is CASSDPDNEQFF. CDR3 DNA: TGTGCCAGCAGTGACCCGGACAATGAGCAGTTCTTC.

This clonotype was picked up one time. The rearrangement uses TRBV7-9 and TRBJ2-7; D is undetermined. The CDR3 is made up of 12 amino acids. Trimming pared 1 base from V and 9 bases from J, leaving 10 bases between. The V gene's germline CDR1 is SEHNR and CDR2 FQNEAQ (reference sequence). CDR3 sequence reads: CASSLEGKGQYF. CDR3 in DNA: TGTGCCAGCAGCTTAGAAGGAAAGGGGCAGTACTTC.

There are many counts of this clonotype. The chain is built from TRBV2 and TRBJ2-5; D perhaps matches TRBD2 (5 bases). Trimming removed 0 bases from V and 1 base from J, with 15 bases in between. Germline V lookup: CDR1 SNHLY, CDR2 FYNNEI. The length of the CDR3 is 17 residues. The CDR3 DNA sequence: TGTGCCAGCAGTGAAGCCTCGGGGAACAGAGCCCAAGAGACCCAGTACTTC. It encodes CASSEASGNRAQETQYF.

The V gene is TRBV7-2, the J gene TRBJ2-1, with 7 bases aligning to TRBD2. Germline CDR1 is SGHTA and CDR2 is FQGNSA. The CDR3 length is 16 residues. The trim removed 1 base at V and 3 bases at J, leaving 6 bases unmatched. CDR3 DNA sequence: TGTGCCAGCAGCTTAGAATCCGCGGGGGTCTACAATGAGCAGTTCTTC. This codes for CASSLESAGVYNEQFF.

The chain links TRBV29-1 to TRBJ1-2; weak D call: TRBD1 (5 bases). The CDR3 sequence is 11 residues long. CDR1 and CDR2 (germline): SQVTM, ANQGSEA. V lost 3 bases and J lost 5, with 7 bases in between. The DNA of the CDR3 is TGCAGCGTTGACAGGGTTTATGGCTACACCTTC. It is translated as CSVDRVYGYTF. Full variable domain (missing parts from reference TRBV29-1 and TRBJ1-2): SAVISQKPSRDICQRGTSLTIQCQVDSQVTMMFWYRQQPGQSLTLIATANQGSEATYESGFVIDKFPISRPNLTFSTLTVSNMSPEDSSIYLCSVDRVYGYTFGSGTRLTVV.

This clonotype was seen only a few times. The chain recombines TRBV25-1 with TRBJ1-6, with 7 positions matching TRBD1. The V gene's germline CDR1 is MGHDK and CDR2 SYGVNS. J gave up 16 bases and V 5 bases, and 8 bases lay outside the gene matches. CDR3 length: 12 residues. CDR3 loop: CASSRWDSPLHF. The CDR3 nucleotides are TGTGCCAGCAGTAGATGGGACAGCCCTCTCCACTTT.

This clonotype is termed medium-sized. The gene calls are TRBV27 and TRBJ1-3; D is possibly TRBD1 (6 bases). The V end was cut by 3 bases, the J end by 4 bases, with 13 bases between. Germline-derived CDR1 and CDR2 are MNHEY and SMNVEV (reference sequence). CDR3 length: 15 amino acids. CDR3 sequence reads: CASSLDSTSGNTIYF. The CDR3 DNA reads as TGTGCCAGCAGTTTGGACAGCACGTCCGGAAACACCATATATTTT.

The chain is built from TRBV7-9 and TRBJ2-5, with D uncertain. This CDR3 comprises 15 residues. Germline lookup yields CDR1 SEHNR and CDR2 FQNEAQ (reference sequence). The germline V and J ends were trimmed by 1 base and 2 bases, with 11 bases remaining between them. The CDR3 nucleotides are TGTGCCAGCAGCTTAGAGGACCTGGCTCAAGAGACCCAGTACTTC. The encoded protein is CASSLEDLAQETQYF. The full variable domain, completed using reference TRBV7-9 and TRBJ2-5, is DTGVSQNPRHKITKRGQNVTFRCDPISEHNRLYWYRQTLGQGPEFLTYFQNEAQLEKSRLLSDRFSAERPKGSFSTLEIQRTEQGDSAMYLCASSLEDLAQETQYFGPGTRLLVL.

At least ten counts were recorded for this clonotype. CDR3 in DNA: TGTGCCAGCAGAAGGACCACAGATACGCAGTATTTT. This gives the protein CASRRTTDTQYF. This chain links TRBV7-9 with TRBJ2-3, with D hard to call. V was cut by 6 bases and J by 2 bases, with 6 bases left in between. The germline gives CDR1 SEHNR, CDR2 FQNEAQ (reference sequence). The CDR3 is 12 residues long. The full variable domain, with the rest looked up from reference TRBV7-9 and TRBJ2-3, is DTGVSQNPRHKITKRGQNVTFRCDPISEHNRLYWYRQTLGQGPEFLTYFQNEAQLEKSRLLSDRFSAERPKGSFSTLEIQRTEQGDSAMYLCASRRTTDTQYFGPGTRLTVL.

The chain is built from TRBV20-1 and TRBJ2-5; D is possibly TRBD2 (6 bases). Trimming removed 5 bases from V and 5 bases from J, with 18 bases in between. In germline, CDR1 is DFQATT, CDR2 SNEGSKA (reference sequence). The CDR3 totals 14 residues. CDR3 loop: CSAYQAGLLETQYF. Here the CDR3 DNA reads TGCAGTGCTTATCAAGCGGGTCTTCTTGAGACCCAGTACTTC.

In its sample, this clonotype ranks as medium-sized. This chain's CDR3 is CASSSPGLYNEQFF. CDR3 coding DNA: TGTGCCAGCAGCTCACCGGGACTTTACAATGAGCAGTTCTTC. The J gene is TRBJ2-1, the V gene TRBV7-3; TRBD2 is a possible D gene (6 bases). There are 14 residues in the CDR3. Trimming shortened V by 4 bases and J by 4 bases, and 11 bases separated the two germline ends. Germline-derived CDR1 and CDR2 are SGHTA and FQGTGA. Full variable domain (rest looked up from reference TRBV7-3 and TRBJ2-1): GAGVSQTPSNKVTEKGKYVELRCDPISGHTALYWYRQSLGQGPEFLIYFQGTGAADDSGLPNDRFFAVRPEGSVSTLKIQRTERGDSAVYLCASSSPGLYNEQFFGPGTRLTVL.

This clonotype was recorded at least ten times. The genes are TRBV7-2 and TRBJ1-2; possible D gene TRBD1, 6 bases. The germline gives CDR1 SGHTA, CDR2 FQGNSA. CDR3 size: 16 residues. The germline V and J ends were trimmed by 5 bases and 7 bases, with 23 bases remaining between them. CDR3 in DNA: TGTGCCAGCAGCCCCTGGGGCGATATGGGGGCGCTTGGCTACACCTTC. It yields the protein CASSPWGDMGALGYTF.

This clonotype was seen more than once but under ten times. V usage is TRBV12-3 or TRBV12-4 and J usage is TRBJ2-5, with 9 bases matching TRBD2. The CDR3 loop spans 16 amino acids. The ends lost 5 bases at V and 2 bases at J; junction bases unmatched: 9. In DNA, the CDR3 is TGTGCCAGCAGTCAGAATAGCGGGGGCCTACAAGAGACCCAGTACTTC. This translates into CASSQNSGGLQETQYF.

The chain carries TRBV6-1 and TRBJ1-1, with 7 bases fitting TRBD1. The J segment lost 1 base and the V segment lost 6 bases, leaving 8 bases of the junction unmatched. Looked up from germline, CDR1 is MNHNS and CDR2 is SASEGT. The CDR3 covers 15 residues. The DNA for the CDR3 is TGTGCCAGCAGAGAAATGAAGGGGGCGAACACTGAAGCTTTCTTT. Residues: CASREMKGANTEAFF.

The chain links TRBV7-2 to TRBJ2-1; 8 bases are a match to TRBD2. V gave up 5 bases and J gave up 6 bases; unmatched junction bases: 6. Germline assignment: CDR1 SGHTA and CDR2 FQGNSA. CDR3 length equals 14 residues. The CDR3 here is CASSLSGGVNEQFF. Written as DNA, the CDR3 is TGTGCCAGCAGCCTCTCGGGGGGGGTCAATGAGCAGTTCTTC. Supplemented by reference TRBV7-2 and TRBJ2-1, the full variable domain reads GAGVSQSPSNKVTEKGKDVELRCDPISGHTALYWYRQSLGQGLEFLIYFQGNSAPDKSGLPSDRFSAERTGGSVSTLTIQRTQQEDSAVYLCASSLSGGVNEQFFGPGTRLTVL.

This chain joins TRBV18 and TRBJ2-1; weak D call: TRBD1 (6 bases). The germline CDR1 and CDR2 sequences are KGHSH and LQKENI. V lost 0 bases, J lost 6 bases, and 12 bases lay in between. The CDR3 runs to 15 residues. This CDR3 reads CASSPPNRATNEQFF. The CDR3, as DNA: TGTGCCAGCTCACCACCTAACAGGGCCACCAATGAGCAGTTCTTC.

The rearrangement joins TRBV7-9 to TRBJ1-4, with D perhaps matching TRBD1 (6 bases). This CDR3 is built from 16 residues. Germline lookup yields CDR1 SEHNR and CDR2 FQNEAQ (reference sequence). The V and J ends lost 6 bases and 5 bases respectively, with 19 bases between them. The CDR3 DNA is TGTGCCAGCAGACACTCCGGGACACCAGAAAATGAAAAACTGTTTTTT. Translating gives CASRHSGTPENEKLFF.